Listed here are 32 T cell receptor beta chains from one sample, sequenced in a study of tumor-infiltrating lymphocytes in primary liver carcinoma. From roughly 21-30 mg of unsorted bulk tissue, DNA and RNA were co-extracted together. Total RNA (around 500 ng) served as template for TCR beta cDNA synthesis primed by a constant-region primer. Three nested multiplex PCR rounds of slightly modified ARM-PCR generated TCR beta libraries. Running approximately 10 cycles apiece, the first two PCR rounds relied on TRBV1-TRBV30 forward primers together with a C-beta reverse primer. One entry per CDR3 protein results from TCRdb running MiXCR on the multiplex PCR reads. The table includes approximately 45,000 distinct CDR3 sequences, about three quarters detected once. Sequencing input: liver tumor tissue from sampling region 2. Subset specified: tumor region T2, inferior pole. These TCRs come from a man between 40 and 49 years old with primary liver carcinoma and hepatitis B virus infection.

A note on this clonotype: The conserved closing phenylalanine or tryptophan is absent in this CDR3, likely reflecting a read error. The chain links TRBV11-3 to TRBJ2-3; possibly TRBD1 or TRBD2 for D (5 bases each). The germline V gene has CDR1 SGHNT and CDR2 YENEEA. There are 15 residues in the CDR3. As DNA, the CDR3 is TGTGCCGGCAGCCCCGGTGGGGGTCCCACAGATACGCAGTATTCT. It codes for CAGSPGGGPTDTQYS.

The table lists this clonotype with a few counts. The chain uses TRBV11-2 and TRBJ2-1; 11 bases agree with TRBD2. Germline trimming cut 3 bases from V and 15 bases from J; bases unmatched to any gene: 10. This CDR3 spans 14 amino acids. The germline V gene encodes CDR1 SGHAT and CDR2 FQNNGV. The chain's CDR3 is CASSLDSSGRSLFF. The CDR3 bases are TGTGCCAGCAGCTTGGATTCTAGCGGGAGGTCTCTGTTCTTC.

Turning to this clonotype: Germline and junction disagree at one end, which may indicate a read error. The chain links TRBV12-3 or TRBV12-4 to TRBJ2-2; possible D gene TRBD1, 6 bases. The CDR3 has 15 amino acids. The DNA for the CDR3 is TGTGCCGGCAGCACGGACAGAGGGCGCCCCGGGGATCTGTTTTTT. Its protein product is CAGSTDRGRPGDLFF.

By frequency in the sample, this clonotype is medium-sized. The chain links TRBV29-1 to TRBJ2-2, with a weak D call TRBD2 (6 bases). This CDR3 spans 13 amino acids. Germline assignment: CDR1 SQVTM and CDR2 ANQGSEA. Trimming stripped 1 base from V and 7 bases from J, with 10 bases between. In DNA form, the CDR3 reads TGCAGCGTTGAAGGGGAGGCGGGCGGGGAGCTGTTTTTT. Protein: CSVEGEAGGELFF.

This clonotype has ten or more counts. The chain couples TRBV7-9 to TRBJ1-2; 7 nucleotides agree with TRBD1. Unmatched junction bases numbered 13, after V lost 4 bases and J lost 2 bases. The CDR3 runs to 17 residues. The V gene's germline CDR1 is SEHNR and CDR2 FQNEAQ (reference sequence). CDR3 in amino acids: CASSSRPQGGRNYGYTF. DNA for the CDR3: TGTGCCAGCAGCTCCAGACCCCAGGGGGGGCGCAACTATGGCTACACCTTC.

As concerns this clonotype: In this CDR3 the conserved last residue, phenylalanine or tryptophan, is missing, so a read error is likely. The J gene is TRBJ2-5, the V gene TRBV6-5; possibly TRBD1 or TRBD2 for D (6 bases each). The germline CDR1 and CDR2 sequences are MNHEY and SVGAGI. The CDR3 is made up of 13 amino acids. The CDR3 is CASSFPGAETQYL. CDR3 in DNA: TGTGCTAGCAGTTTCCCGGGGGCGGAGACCCAGTACTTA.

A few counts support this clonotype. The V gene is TRBV18, the J gene TRBJ2-5; D unresolved. Trimming shortened V by 5 bases and J by 1 base, and 5 bases separated the two germline ends. Germline loops: CDR1 KGHSH, CDR2 LQKENI. The CDR3 is made up of 12 amino acids. CDR3 region: CASSISQETQYF. For the CDR3, the DNA is TGTGCCAGCTCAATTTCCCAAGAGACCCAGTACTTC.

This clonotype was seen only once. The CDR3 end shows no conserved phenylalanine or tryptophan, and so a read error is likely. J is TRBJ2-7 and V is TRBV6-6; D unresolved. Germline V CDR1 and CDR2: MNHNY, SVGAGI (reference sequence). With 6 bases removed from V and 6 bases from J, the gap between germline ends came to 12 bases. This CDR3 region has 12 residues. The CDR3 DNA reads as TGTGCCAGCAGCCCCGGAGTGGGCGAGCAGTACCTC. Translating it yields CASSPGVGEQYL.

The chain links TRBV2 to TRBJ2-1; 11 nucleotides match TRBD2. V was clipped by 8 bases and J by 0 bases; unmatched bases: 12. Germline V gives CDR1 SNHLY, CDR2 FYNNEI. This CDR3 contains 18 residues. The CDR3 DNA is TGTGCCAGCGGTGGACTAGCGGGCCGACAAAGCTCCTACAATGAGCAGTTCTTC. Translated: CASGGLAGRQSSYNEQFF.

Turning to this clonotype: A read error may account for a junction end that differs from germline. The rearrangement joins TRBV12-3 or TRBV12-4 to TRBJ2-5; the D gene is possibly TRBD2 (6 bases). This CDR3 contains 13 residues. The chain's CDR3 is CVSSLAGTETQYF. CDR3 nucleotide sequence: TGTGTCAGCAGTTTGGCGGGGACGGAAACCCAGTACTTC.

The table lists this clonotype with many counts. The V call is TRBV25-1, the J call TRBJ1-1, with D possibly matching TRBD1 (5 bases). Germline V lookup: CDR1 MGHDK, CDR2 SYGVNS. This CDR3 is 13 amino acids long. Trimming left V 6 bases short and J 6 bases short, with 14 bases between. CDR3 bases: TGTGCCAGCAGGTCAGGGTCCCTCTCTGAAGCTTTCTTT. Protein product: CASRSGSLSEAFF. The variable domain in full, completed from reference TRBV25-1 and TRBJ1-1, reads EADIYQTPRYLVIGTGKKITLECSQTMGHDKMYWYQQDPGMELHLIHYSYGVNSTEKGDLSSESTVSRIRTEHFPLTLESARPSHTSQYLCASRSGSLSEAFFGQGTRLTVV.

There are a few counts of this clonotype. Germline is not matched at one junction end, which may reflect a read error. J is TRBJ1-1 and V is TRBV29-1; maybe TRBD1 (6 bases). The CDR3 contains 14 residues. The germline V gene encodes CDR1 SQVTM and CDR2 ANQGSEA. In DNA, the CDR3 is TGCAGTGTCGTCAGAGGGGGGGTGAACACTCAAGCTTTCTTT. This sequence encodes CSVVRGGVNTQAFF.

This clonotype was counted only a few times. At one boundary the junction diverges from the germline segment, which might be a read error. This sequence joins TRBV7-9 and TRBJ1-4; D remains ambiguous. The CDR3 is 14 amino acids. CDR1 is SEHNR, CDR2 FQNEAQ, per germline (reference sequence). CDR3 DNA sequence: TGTGACAGCGGCTTAGCGGGTCAGAATGAAAAACTGTTTTTT. Protein sequence: CDSGLAGQNEKLFF.

A note on this clonotype: The junction differs from germline at one of its ends, possibly a read error. The V gene is TRBV5-1, the J gene TRBJ1-4, with D possibly matching TRBD1 (5 bases). The CDR3 covers 14 residues. CDR1 and CDR2 (germline): SGHRS, YFSETQ. CDR3 in DNA: TGCGCCAACAGCTTGGATGGGGCTAATGAGAAACTGTTTTTT. The encoded protein is CANSLDGANEKLFF.

A note on this clonotype: Without the conserved terminal phenylalanine or tryptophan, this CDR3 likely stems from a read error. In DNA, the CDR3 is TGCGACAGCAGCCGTTCAGGCGGGAGGGCCAACAATGAGCAGTTCTTA. Translation gives CDSSRSGGRANNEQFL. The chain couples TRBV4-3 to TRBJ2-1; the match to TRBD2 covers 9 bases. Germline V CDR1 and CDR2: LGHNA, YSLEER. The CDR3 has 16 residues.

The rearrangement uses TRBV28 and TRBJ2-6; D possibly matches TRBD1 or TRBD2 (6 bases each). CDR1 and CDR2 (germline): MDHEN, SYDVKM. Trimming shortened V by 6 bases and J by 6 bases, and 21 bases separated the two germline ends. The CDR3 length is 17 residues. Here the CDR3 DNA reads TGTGCCAGCAGCCATTCTTTGGGGGGCGCTGAGGCCAACGTCCTGACTTTC. Translated: CASSHSLGGAEANVLTF.

For this clonotype: At one end, the junction sequence differs from germline, possibly due to a read error. The CDR3 sequence is CASSQDGGRIYNGQFF. The CDR3 nucleotides are TGTGCCAGCAGCCAAGATGGAGGGAGGATCTACAATGGGCAGTTCTTC. The rearrangement uses TRBV4-2 and TRBJ2-1, with TRBD2 as a possible D gene (6 bases). The CDR3 runs to 16 residues. Germline lookup yields CDR1 LGHNA and CDR2 YNFKEQ.

As to this clonotype: One end of the junction varies from germline; a read error may be responsible. The rearrangement joins TRBV10-3 to TRBJ1-1; D perhaps matches TRBD1 (6 bases). This CDR3 spans 15 amino acids. Germline V gene lookup returns CDR1 ENHRY and CDR2 SYGVKD. The CDR3 DNA sequence: TGTGCCATTTCCACTGGGGGACAAGAGAACATTGAAGCTTTCTTT. Residues: CAISTGGQENIEAFF.

In regard to this clonotype: The missing conserved phenylalanine or tryptophan at the end of this CDR3 makes a read error likely. This chain joins TRBV6-1 and TRBJ2-5; D gene uncertain. The V gene's germline CDR1 is MNHNS and CDR2 SASEGT. The CDR3 length is 13 residues. CDR3 sequence reads: CAGSRVSWETQYS. CDR3 DNA sequence: TGTGCCGGCAGCCGAGTATCGTGGGAGACCCAGTACTCC.

Comments on this clonotype: An end of the junction does not agree with germline; a read error may underlie this. The CDR3 protein is CTWSEGSSGVNGQFF. As DNA, the CDR3 is TGTACCTGGAGTGAAGGGTCTAGCGGGGTAAATGGGCAGTTCTTC. The chain employs TRBV30 and TRBJ2-1, with 9 nucleotides matching TRBD2. This CDR3 comprises 15 residues. CDR1 and CDR2 from the germline V gene are GTSNPN and SVGIG (reference sequence).

The chain has TRBV6-1 and TRBJ1-5; D gene unclear. V shed 1 base and J shed 9 bases, with 13 bases lying between them. The length of the CDR3 is 14 residues. Germline V gene data show CDR1 as MNHNS and CDR2 as SASEGT. The CDR3 loop is CASSEEGNDPPQHF. CDR3 in DNA: TGTGCCAGCAGTGAAGAGGGCAATGATCCGCCCCAGCATTTT.

On this clonotype itself: The conserved phenylalanine or tryptophan is not found at the CDR3 terminus, so this likely reflects a read error. This chain links TRBV6-1 with TRBJ1-5; D is unresolved. The germline gives CDR1 MNHNS, CDR2 SASEGT. The CDR3 covers 13 residues. Written as DNA, the CDR3 is TGTTCCAGCAGTGCGGGCCCCAATCAGCCCCAGCATTCT. The encoded protein is CSSSAGPNQPQHS.

As for this clonotype: In this CDR3 the conserved last residue, phenylalanine or tryptophan, is missing, so a read error is likely. The chain recombines TRBV5-6 with TRBJ2-7; no reliable D call. This CDR3 has 13 residues. In germline, CDR1 is SGHDT, CDR2 YYEEEE. The CDR3 coding sequence is TGTGCCAGCAGCTCCTTGATGGTCTACAAGCAGTACTTA. Protein product: CASSSLMVYKQYL.

This clonotype came up once. A read error may account for a junction end that differs from germline. The chain recombines TRBV6-5 with TRBJ1-3; no definite D call. Germline V lookup: CDR1 MNHEY, CDR2 SVGAGI. The length of the CDR3 is 14 residues. CDR3 amino acids: CTSRMGSLGSTIYF. The CDR3 DNA is TGTACCAGCAGGATGGGGTCCCTCGGAAGCACCATATATTTT.

With regard to this clonotype: Because the CDR3 is missing its conserved closing phenylalanine or tryptophan, this is likely a read error. The chain has TRBV30 and TRBJ2-5; D possibly corresponds to TRBD1 (5 bases). The CDR3 is 13 amino acids. With 2 bases removed from V and 5 bases from J, the gap between germline ends came to 12 bases. From germline, CDR1 is GTSNPN and CDR2 SVGIG (reference sequence). The CDR3 DNA is TGTGCCTGGAGTAAGAGGTCAGGGGAGACCCAGTACCTC. This sequence encodes CAWSKRSGETQYL.

Notes on this clonotype: The germline gene is not matched at one end of the junction; a read error may be the cause. The chain links TRBV30 to TRBJ2-3; 8 nucleotides line up with TRBD2. Looked up from germline, CDR1 is GTSNPN and CDR2 is SVGIG (reference sequence). The CDR3 has 14 amino acids. CDR3 loop: CVWSRLAFTDTQCF. The CDR3 nucleotides read TGTGTCTGGAGCCGACTAGCGTTCACAGATACGCAGTGTTTT.

Worth noting for this clonotype: A much larger clone sits a single nucleotide away, making a read error possible. The chain combines TRBV5-1 with TRBJ2-7; 15 bases map to TRBD2. Germline CDR1 SGHRS, CDR2 YFSETQ. The CDR3 extends over 17 amino acids. CDR3: CASSRTSGRVGSYKQYF. The CDR3 DNA follows: TGCGCCAGCAGCCGGACTAGCGGGAGGGTAGGGTCCTACAAGCAGTACTTC.

In the case of this clonotype: Relative to the germline gene, one junction end is altered; a read error may explain this. The V call is TRBV28, the J call TRBJ1-1, with D maybe TRBD1 (6 bases). Per the germline V gene, CDR1 is MDHEN and CDR2 is SYDVKM. This CDR3 has 14 residues. CDR3 sequence: CATSLDRSGTEAFF. CDR3 nucleotides: TGTGCCACCAGTTTAGACAGGTCTGGGACTGAAGCTTTCTTT.

Notes on this clonotype: The germline gene is not matched at one end of the junction; a read error may be the cause. The chain has TRBV12-3 or TRBV12-4 and TRBJ2-1; D perhaps matches TRBD2 (7 bases). This CDR3 has 17 residues. The DNA for the CDR3 is TGTGCCAGCGGGGAGGGGGGCGGGTCTCTCTCCTATAATGAGCAGTTCTTC. This gives the protein CASGEGGGSLSYNEQFF.

A note on this clonotype: A junction end diverges from the germline sequence, so it may reflect a read error. The chain carries TRBV11-2 and TRBJ2-6, with 8 bases identical to TRBD1. Germline CDR1 reads SGHAT; CDR2 reads FQNNGV. This CDR3 has 21 amino acids. The CDR3 loop is CASGMGGDRGISPSVANVLTF. The CDR3 coding sequence is TGTGCCAGCGGCATGGGGGGAGACAGGGGCATTTCCCCCTCTGTGGCCAACGTCCTGACTTTC.

This clonotype is termed medium-sized. V gene TRBV6-1 combines with J gene TRBJ1-5; TRBD1 matches at 7 bases. V dropped 6 bases and J dropped 7; count of bases not matched to a gene: 9. The CDR3 runs to 14 residues. Germline V lookup: CDR1 MNHNS, CDR2 SASEGT. CDR3 residues: CASSPSQGKQPQHF. DNA for the CDR3: TGTGCCAGCAGCCCCTCACAGGGGAAGCAGCCCCAGCATTTT.

This clonotype ranks as medium-sized (0.01 to 0.1%). The CDR3: CAISESLYEQYF. DNA of the CDR3: TGTGCCATCAGTGAGTCCCTCTACGAGCAGTACTTC. The V and J genes are TRBV10-3 and TRBJ2-7; D ambiguous. The CDR3 runs 12 residues. The germline CDR1 and CDR2 sequences are ENHRY and SYGVKD. Trimming shortened V by 0 bases and J by 3 bases, and 3 bases separated the two germline ends.